The entry below gives a single TCR beta chain sequence along with its context. Which antigen it targets is not known. Base quality data are lacking; no much larger clone is found one base away. The germline V gene sets CDR1 to WSHSY and CDR2 to SAAADI. V is clipped by 2 bases and J by 3 bases, and the sequence between their germline boundaries is 11 bases long. From its cysteine to its phenylalanine, the CDR3 spans 14 amino acids. CDR3 DNA is the only sequence kept; it has 42 bases, read in frame from the first base. Genomic DNA was isolated from the sorted cells so that the TCRbeta CDR3 region could be sequenced. TCRbeta CDR3 regions were sequenced using the immunoSEQ Assay. The source is immuneACCESS, and TCRdb retained only in-frame sequences with V and J called. Part of the clones is not carried over; for the studies checked, unresolved V genes explain less than half of this, and the remainder is unexplained. The sample yields tens of thousands of clones; approximately 83% were counted once. The ten largest account for 1.4% of the sample.

The trial excluded patients who had a history of autoimmune disease or were on systemic immunosuppression. Peripheral blood for TCR sequencing was collected from all dose cohorts at baseline, on cycle 4 day 1, and on cycle 7 day 1. Samples were obtained from an open-label, multicenter, first-in-human phase I dose-escalation trial of ivuxolimab. Adults with locally advanced or metastatic melanoma, renal cell, hepatocellular, or head and neck squamous cell carcinoma were enrolled in the trial. CD4+ and CD8+ T cells were sorted separately from peripheral blood before TCR sequencing. The data were obtained in a study of OX40 agonist ivuxolimab in advanced cancers. Looking at the study overall: Ivuxolimab, which targeted the costimulatory receptor OX40 (CD134), was an agonistic, fully human IgG2 monoclonal antibody. Intravenous ivuxolimab was administered to patients every 2 weeks at six dose levels: 0.01, 0.1, 0.3, 1.5, 3 and 10 mg/kg. Among the roughly 50 dose-escalation patients, about 20 had hepatocellular carcinoma, about 15 melanoma, 9 renal cell carcinoma and 9 head and neck cancer. A male proportion of roughly 80% and a mean age of approximately 58 years, ranging from roughly 23 to 80, were recorded for the dose-escalation cohort. Patients were allowed to have had prior anti-PD-1, anti-PD-L1 or anti-CTLA-4 therapy, and more than 35% of the dose-escalation patients had been treated with checkpoint inhibitors. Three dose-escalation patients achieved partial responses, one with hepatocellular carcinoma and two with cutaneous melanoma. The purpose of peripheral TCRbeta sequencing was to test whether ivuxolimab changed TCR sequence diversity and led to clonal T-cell expansion. The monotherapy dose-escalation portion (N of about 52 patients) of the phase I ivuxolimab trial is reported in the paper. The research as a whole found: The antigen specificity of the peripheral T cells that underwent clonal expansion was not determined. After ivuxolimab, CD8+ T cells had more expanded clones than CD4+ T cells on average. In the 0.1-3.0 mg/kg groups, partial responders had among the lowest normalized peripheral clonal expansion, particularly in CD8+ T cells. At doses of 0.1 to 3.0 mg/kg, clonal expansion of both CD4+ and CD8+ blood T cells was observed from baseline to week 6. Low levels of normalized T-cell clonal expansion were also shown by some nonresponding patients.

The starting material was CD4+ or CD8+ T cells sorted from blood, obtained in a trial of the OX40 agonist ivuxolimab. This clonotype originated in an adult with an advanced solid tumor such as melanoma, head and neck, liver or kidney cancer. Here the chain combines TRBV10-2 and TRBJ2-7, with an unclear D gene assignment. The CDR3 has the sequence CASSEGFSRYEQYF. The DNA reads TGCGCCAGCAGTGAGGGGTTTTCACGCTACGAGCAGTACTTC.